A selection of T cell receptor beta chains follows, all from one sample in a study of blood T cells in healthy people across ages. Using its own MiXCR run on the 5' RACE reads, TCRdb lists one record per CDR3 protein. The profile shows 950,000 to 1,200,000 distinct CDR3 sequences, roughly two fifths of them singletons. The sequenced material came from blood. Receptor source: a young man in good health. CDR3s include the opening cysteine and the closing phenylalanine or tryptophan. D genes are given only for firm matches. Rows may omit the clone size; those that give it use once, few, many or a size class.

TRBJ2-1	TRBD1	-	TRBV7-2	TGTGCCAGCAGCTTAGAGGGGGCGACCAGCTCCTACAATGAGCAGTTCTTC	CASSLEGATSSYNEQFF
TRBJ2-3	-	-	TRBV25-1	TGTGCCAGCGGTGAAAGTTTGGGCAGCTACACAGATACGCAGTATTTT	CASGESLGSYTDTQYF
TRBJ2-7	-	few	TRBV6-5	TGTGCCAGCAGTTACGACAGATACTACGAGCAGTACTTC	CASSYDRYYEQYF
TRBJ2-3	TRBD1	-	TRBV27	TGTGCCAGCAGTTTATGGGACAGCCGCACAGATACGCAGTATTTT	CASSLWDSRTDTQYF
TRBJ2-7	TRBD2	-	TRBV27	TGTGCCAGCAGTCCGGGGGGGGCAGGGTTAAACGAGCAGTACTTC	CASSPGGAGLNEQYF
TRBJ2-2	TRBD2	-	TRBV2	TGTGCCAGCAGTGAGATAGCGGGGCGCGCCGGGGAGCTGTTTTTT	CASSEIAGRAGELFF
TRBJ2-1	-	-	TRBV12-3/TRBV12-4	TGTGCCAGCAGAGTCGGTGGGATCCGATCCTACAATGAGCAGTTCTTC	CASRVGGIRSYNEQFF
TRBJ2-7	-	-	TRBV19	TGTGCCAGTAGTACTCCGGGACATACCTACGAGCAGTACTTC	CASSTPGHTYEQYF
TRBJ1-2	TRBD1	-	TRBV6-2/TRBV6-3	TGTGCCAGCAGAACAGGGGGCTCCAGCTATGGCTACACCTTC	CASRTGGSSYGYTF
TRBJ2-5	-	-	TRBV10-3	TGTGCCATCAGTGACGGGGTCTGGGAGACCCAGTACTTC	CAISDGVWETQYF
TRBJ2-3	TRBD2	-	TRBV9	TGTGCCAGCAGCGCCCTGTCGGGGGGGGATACGCAGTATTTT	CASSALSGGDTQYF
TRBJ1-2	-	-	TRBV20-1	TGCAGTGCTCAACCAGATGGCTACACCTTC	CSAQPDGYTF
TRBJ1-1	-	few	TRBV12-3/TRBV12-4	TGTGCCAGCAGCGAATACACTGAAGCTTTCTTT	CASSEYTEAFF
TRBJ2-3	TRBD2	few	TRBV27	TGTGCCACCGCCTCTCGGACTAGCGCCCGGTATACGCAGTATTTT	CATASRTSARYTQYF
TRBJ2-7	TRBD1	few	TRBV7-2	TGTGCCAGCAGCTTATTTTCAGGGGGCGACTACAATGAGCAGTACTTC	CASSLFSGGDYNEQYF
TRBJ2-5	-	few	TRBV12-3/TRBV12-4	TGTGCCAGCAGTTTCGTCAGGGGCCGAGGAGAGACCCAGTACTTC	CASSFVRGRGETQYF
TRBJ2-7	-	few	TRBV7-6	TGTGCCAGCAGTCAAAGGGTAAACGAGCAGTACTTC	CASSQRVNEQYF
TRBJ2-3	-	few	TRBV4-1	TGCGCCAGCAGCCAAGATCAATCACAGGACTCTAGCACAGATACGCAGTATTTT	CASSQDQSQDSSTDTQYF
TRBJ1-5	TRBD1	-	TRBV27	TGTGCCAGCAGTCCTCGGACAGGGAACCGCAATCAGCCCCAGCATTTT	CASSPRTGNRNQPQHF
TRBJ1-2	-	-	TRBV4-3	TGCGCCAGCAGCCAAGAGACGGCCGCTAACTATGGCTACACCTTC	CASSQETAANYGYTF
TRBJ1-2	-	once	TRBV13	TGTGCCAGCAGCGAAGGTACAGCACCGAGGCACTATGGCTACACCTTC	CASSEGTAPRHYGYTF
TRBJ2-3	-	few	TRBV7-2	TGTGCCAGCAACCTCCGGGACCTCTATAACGCAGATACGCAGTATTTT	CASNLRDLYNADTQYF
TRBJ2-1	TRBD2	few	TRBV4-3	TGCGCCAGCAGCCAGCAGACTAGCGGGGGGACCAATGAGCAGTTCTTC	CASSQQTSGGTNEQFF
TRBJ2-1	-	-	TRBV20-1	TGCAGTGCTAGAATCCAGGGTACTATCAATGAGCAGTTCTTC	CSARIQGTINEQFF
TRBJ1-2	TRBD1	-	TRBV4-3	TGCGCCAGCAGCCCAACCAGGGGGCACAGCTACACCTTC	CASSPTRGHSYTF
TRBJ1-5	-	-	TRBV20-1	TGCAGTGCTAGTGTAGACAGAAATCAGCCCCAGCATTTT	CSASVDRNQPQHF
TRBJ2-3	-	-	TRBV21-1	TGTGCCAGCAGCAAAAAGCGCGTGAGGGGGGGCGGCACAGATACGCAGTATTTT	CASSKKRVRGGGTDTQYF
TRBJ1-1	TRBD1	-	TRBV27	TGTGCCAGCAGTTCCGGACAGGACAACACTGAAGCTTTCTTT	CASSSGQDNTEAFF
TRBJ1-2	TRBD1	few	TRBV20-1	TGCAGTGCTAGCGACAGGGTGAACTATGGCTACACCTTC	CSASDRVNYGYTF
TRBJ1-5	-	-	TRBV4-1	TGCGCCAGCAGCCAAAGGACGGAGAATCAGCCCCAGCATTTT	CASSQRTENQPQHF
TRBJ1-1	-	-	TRBV28	TGTGCCAGCAGTTTTCTACGAAGGACTGAAGCTTTCTTT	CASSFLRRTEAFF
TRBJ1-2	-	-	TRBV6-2/TRBV6-3	TGTGCCAGCAGTTCGTCGTCGGTCCATGGCTACACCTTC	CASSSSSVHGYTF